This TCR beta chain was sequenced in a study of radiotherapy plus CTLA-4 blockade in lung cancer. The CDR3 covers 15 residues. Germline CDR1 SGHTA, CDR2 FQGNSA. V lost 7 bases to trimming and J lost 3 bases; unmatched junction nucleotides: 7. The method was immunoSEQ multiplex PCR; TCRdb's version includes in-frame clones alone and lacks a portion of them. The table records tens of thousands of clones, 75% to 85% of them present only once. The sequence came from a human donor with non-small cell lung cancer who had a partial response to radiotherapy plus ipilimumab. The V call is TRBV7-2, the J call TRBJ2-4, with 9 bases lining up with TRBD2. The input for sequencing was peripheral blood, taken from a patient treated with radiotherapy plus ipilimumab. This CDR3 reads CASKGDSGGKNIQYF. CDR3 DNA sequence: TGTGCCAGCAAAGGTGATAGCGGGGGCAAAAACATTCAGTACTTC.